This T cell receptor (beta chain) is drawn from a study of early T cells in non-severe SARS-CoV-2 infection. Study context: The input, bulk RNA from unsorted whole blood, was sequenced, and chains were unpaired. The study's findings and limits: Sequences matched to VDJdb favored anti-spike CD8 responses, while private and CD4 specificities were missed.

To note about this clonotype: The target antigen is unknown.

Individual cDNA molecules were tagged with unique molecular identifiers, the study reported. TCRdb re-called the 5' RACE reads through MiXCR, storing one row per CDR3 protein. Of about 83,000 distinct CDR3 sequences in the sample, more than 9% were seen once. The CDR3 is 13 amino acids. Germline-derived CDR1 and CDR2 are DFQATT and SNEGSKA (reference sequence). Trimming took off 3 bases at V and 5 bases at J, with 10 bases between the two ends. The sequence was obtained from an adult who was a healthcare worker with PCR-confirmed SARS-CoV-2 infection or an uninfected control (not recorded which). The genes are TRBV20-1 and TRBJ2-2, with D perhaps TRBD2 (6 bases). Sequenced here: whole blood, sampled at baseline. The CDR3 here is CSASGSTTGELFF. CDR3 nucleotides: TGCAGTGCTAGCGGGAGTACTACCGGGGAGCTGTTTTTT.